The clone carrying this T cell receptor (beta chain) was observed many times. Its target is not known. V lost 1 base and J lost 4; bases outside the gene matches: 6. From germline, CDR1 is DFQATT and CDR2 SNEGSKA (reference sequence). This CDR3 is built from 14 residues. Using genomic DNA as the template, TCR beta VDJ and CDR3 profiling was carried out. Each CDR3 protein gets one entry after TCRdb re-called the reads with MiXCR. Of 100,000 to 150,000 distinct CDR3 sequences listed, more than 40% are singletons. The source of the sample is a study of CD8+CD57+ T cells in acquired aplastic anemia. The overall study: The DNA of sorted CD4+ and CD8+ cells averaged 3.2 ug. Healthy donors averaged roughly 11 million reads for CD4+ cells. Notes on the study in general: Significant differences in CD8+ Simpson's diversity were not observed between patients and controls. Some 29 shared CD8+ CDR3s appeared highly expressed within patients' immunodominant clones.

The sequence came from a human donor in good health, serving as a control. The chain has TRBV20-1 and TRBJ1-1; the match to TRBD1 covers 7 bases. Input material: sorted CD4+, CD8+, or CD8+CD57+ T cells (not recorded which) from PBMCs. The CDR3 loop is CSARAGQFLTEAFF. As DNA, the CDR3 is TGCAGTGCTAGAGCGGGACAGTTCCTCACTGAAGCTTTCTTT.